Listed here are 6 T cell receptor beta chains from one sample, sequenced in a study of blood T cell repertoires in COVID-19. Libraries were prepared by immunoSEQ multiplex PCR; TCRdb keeps only in-frame clonotypes and omits some of them. The table records 250,000 or so clones, about 86% of them present only once. The sequenced material came from peripheral blood. The receptors here all came from a man aged 30-40 years with active or convalescent COVID-19.

This clone was picked up a small number of times. Other nucleotide sequences in the sample specify the same CDR3. This chain joins TRBV5-1 and TRBJ1-2, with 8 bases identical to TRBD1. CDR1 and CDR2 from the germline V gene are SGHRS and YFSETQ. CDR3 length: 14 amino acids. After removal of 0 bases from V and 8 bases from J, the junction contained 6 bases not matched to a gene. CDR3 sequence: CASSLADRVGGYTF. For the CDR3, the DNA is TGCGCCAGCAGCTTGGCGGACAGGGTTGGCGGCTACACCTTC.

The V gene is TRBV5-6, the J gene TRBJ2-1; D is possibly TRBD2 (7 bases). Germline CDR1 and CDR2: SGHDT and YYEEEE. The CDR3 covers 16 residues. The V end lost 5 bases, the J end lost 4 bases, and 19 bases lay between the germline ends. The CDR3 loop reads CASSQTEGGPYNEQFF. The CDR3 DNA follows: TGTGCCAGCAGTCAGACGGAGGGGGGGCCTTACAATGAGCAGTTCTTC. Based on the CDR3 plus reference TRBV5-6 and TRBJ2-1, the full variable domain is DAGVTQSPTHLIKTRGQQVTLRCSPKSGHDTVSWYQQALGQGPQFIFQYYEEEERQRGNFPDRFSGHQFPNYSSELNVNALLLGDSALYLCASSQTEGGPYNEQFFGPGTRLTVL.

This clone was recorded only once. This rearrangement joins TRBV9 to TRBJ2-1; the match to TRBD1 covers 8 bases. V lost 4 bases and J lost 4; bases outside the gene matches: 7. Germline loops: CDR1 SGDLS, CDR2 YYNGEE. This CDR3 spans 15 amino acids. CDR3 nucleotide sequence: TGTGCCAGCAGCCCCGCTGACAGGGGATACAATGAGCAGTTCTTC. Protein sequence: CASSPADRGYNEQFF.

The J gene is TRBJ2-7, the V gene TRBV6-2 or TRBV6-3, with 7 bases lining up with TRBD1. This CDR3 comprises 15 residues. V shed 4 bases and J 1 base; nucleotides not matched to a gene: 7. CDR1 MNHEY and CDR2 SVGEGT come from the germline V gene. The CDR3 nucleotides are TGTGCCAGCAGTTCTTCCGGGACAGCGTCCTACGAGCAGTACTTC. This translates into CASSSSGTASYEQYF.

This chain uses TRBV5-5 with TRBJ1-2, with unresolved D. The germline CDR1 and CDR2 sequences are SGHKS and YYEKEE (reference sequence). V lost 1 base, J lost 0 bases, and 7 bases lay in between. The CDR3 runs to 14 residues. CDR3 region: CASSLWGANYGYTF. The CDR3 DNA sequence: TGTGCCAGCAGCTTGTGGGGAGCTAACTATGGCTACACCTTC. Looking up the rest from reference TRBV5-5 and TRBJ1-2 gives the full variable domain: DAGVTQSPTHLIKTRGQQVTLRCSPISGHKSVSWYQQVLGQGPQFIFQYYEKEERGRGNFPDRFSARQFPNYSSELNVNALLLGDSALYLCASSLWGANYGYTFGSGTRLTVV.

The chain joins TRBV5-1 to TRBJ1-3, with a weak D call TRBD1 (6 bases). Trimming cost V 4 bases and J 2 bases, with 16 bases left between them. From germline, CDR1 is SGHRS and CDR2 YFSETQ. The CDR3 has 16 amino acids. Written as DNA, the CDR3 is TGCGCCAGCAGCCCCGAGGGGGAGATCGCTGGAAACACCATATATTTT. Translated, it gives CASSPEGEIAGNTIYF. The complete variable domain, with remaining parts taken from reference TRBV5-1 and TRBJ1-3, reads KAGVTQTPRYLIKTRGQQVTLSCSPISGHRSVSWYQQTPGQGLQFLFEYFSETQRNKGNFPGRFSGRQFSNSRSEMNVSTLELGDSALYLCASSPEGEIAGNTIYFGEGSWLTVV.